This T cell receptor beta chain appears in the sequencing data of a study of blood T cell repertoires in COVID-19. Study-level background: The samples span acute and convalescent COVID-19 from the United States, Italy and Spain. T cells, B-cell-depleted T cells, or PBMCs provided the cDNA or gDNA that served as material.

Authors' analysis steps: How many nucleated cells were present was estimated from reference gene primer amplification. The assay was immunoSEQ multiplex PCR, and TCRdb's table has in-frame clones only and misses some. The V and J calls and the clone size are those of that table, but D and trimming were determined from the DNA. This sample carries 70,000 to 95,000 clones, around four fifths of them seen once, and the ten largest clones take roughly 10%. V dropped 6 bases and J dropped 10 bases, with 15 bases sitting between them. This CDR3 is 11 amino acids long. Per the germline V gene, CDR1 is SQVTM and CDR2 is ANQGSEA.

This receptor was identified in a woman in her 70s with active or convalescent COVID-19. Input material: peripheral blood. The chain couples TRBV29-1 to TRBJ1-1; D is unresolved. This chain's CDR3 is CSVPRLVGAFF. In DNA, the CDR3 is TGCAGCGTCCCCAGGCTGGTCGGAGCTTTCTTT.